The following is a T cell receptor beta chain sequence with its context. Its target is unknown. One entry per CDR3 protein results from TCRdb running MiXCR on the 5' RACE reads. The table includes about 400,000 distinct CDR3 sequences, about 9.9% detected once. The data derive from a study of T cells after yellow fever vaccination. Study background: Any fraction with a low cell number was prepared using SMART-Seq v4 Ultra Low Input.

CDR3 length: 14 residues. Germline CDR1 reads SQVTM; CDR2 reads ANQGSEA. Trimming pared 4 bases from V and 4 bases from J, leaving 13 bases between. Notes on the study in general: Bulk-population clonotypes that are abundant could appear as contaminants in FACS-sorted repertoires. Peaking on day 5 versus 15, the secondary response was faster but weaker. Booster samples showed a return of most primary-vaccination clones (around 95% CD4, 80% to 90% CD8).

The sequence was obtained from a man aged 18 to 35 who received the YFV17D yellow fever vaccine. V usage is TRBV29-1 and J usage is TRBJ2-2, with D possibly TRBD1 on 6 matching bases. The sequencing used PBMCs, collected on the day of the first yellow fever vaccination. The CDR3 DNA sequence: TGCAGCGTTGGCCGGACAGATCGCACCGGGGAGCTGTTTTTT. It specifies CSVGRTDRTGELFF.